Listed below are T cell receptor beta chains from one sample, sequenced in a study of cytomegalovirus exposure and HLA in healthy donors. Method: immunoSEQ multiplex PCR; TCRdb's copy keeps in-frame clones and lacks some. Of approximately 100,000 clones in the sample, 65% to 85% were seen once. The specimen sequenced was PBMCs. These TCRs come from a man between 45 and 60 years old in good health and CMV-seropositive. Each CDR3 is given without its conserved first and last residue. Size is stated for part of the rows, as once, few or many counts, or as a class when the clone is expanded.

cdr3_length,clone_size,v_call,j_call,cdr3_aa
13,-,TRBV6-1,-,ASSEVPGGGYEQY
13,-,TRBV10-3,TRBJ2-1,AISGRGLADNEQF
12,-,TRBV2,TRBJ2-7,ASSGGSGSHEQY
15,-,TRBV28,TRBJ2-6,ASSLRQFRSGANVLT
13,-,TRBV28,TRBJ2-7,ASSLPAGQGAKQY
13,-,TRBV7-9,TRBJ2-1,ASSLASGSRNEQF
11,-,TRBV28,TRBJ1-4,ASSVTGVEKLF
11,-,TRBV19,TRBJ2-3,ATTGSSTDTQY
13,-,TRBV15,TRBJ2-6,ATSRKAGGANVLT
17,few,TRBV19,TRBJ1-6,ASTMVAGGMGSYNSPLH
12,-,TRBV11-2,TRBJ2-7,ASSYRTDFAEQY
12,-,TRBV11-2,TRBJ2-7,ASSSSGSQRLMY
13,-,TRBV7-3,TRBJ2-7,ASSLRGQGPDEQY
11,-,TRBV7-3,TRBJ2-7,ASSWDRGYEQY
11,-,TRBV29-1,TRBJ1-6,SVQTGGNSPLH
12,-,TRBV19,TRBJ1-2,ASSNTGSYYGYT
13,once,TRBV5-1,TRBJ2-7,ASSFGQRTSYEQY
14,-,TRBV2,TRBJ2-1,ASTQRVAGGYNEQF
14,-,TRBV6-5,TRBJ2-1,ASTYSPIGGVGEQF
13,-,TRBV2,TRBJ2-5,ASSEAPTGKETQY
13,once,TRBV6-6,TRBJ2-1,ASSYDSGRLYEQF
16,few,TRBV27,TRBJ2-1,ASSYHTAGTGGINEQF
12,few,TRBV30,TRBJ2-1,AWRGGRARNEQF
13,-,TRBV5-4,TRBJ2-3,ASSLPGLDTDTQY
13,-,TRBV18,TRBJ2-1,ASSPPDRAYNEQF
19,-,TRBV4-2,TRBJ2-1,ASSQGFIGTSGSRSYNEQF
16,-,TRBV9,TRBJ2-1,ASSPRLAGALGPNEQF
12,-,TRBV7-8,TRBJ2-1,ASSPQTSTNEQF
13,few,TRBV11-2,TRBJ2-5,ASSLWGQEKETQY
14,-,TRBV19,TRBJ2-2,ASIESGVGLTGELF
12,-,TRBV30,TRBJ2-7,AWSVGGSLYEQY
13,-,TRBV13,TRBJ1-6,ASRHKGAFNSPLH
12,-,TRBV10-3,TRBJ1-1,AISLQTSATEAF
15,-,TRBV11-2,TRBJ2-3,ASSLDWEGASTDTQY
13,-,TRBV28,TRBJ2-1,ASSLTQGTHNEQF
12,-,TRBV7-2,TRBJ2-7,ASSLESLAGEQY
11,-,TRBV29-1,TRBJ1-2,SVPGQGAGGYT
12,-,TRBV2,TRBJ2-3,ASSAQTGTDTQY
14,-,TRBV10-2,TRBJ2-1,ASSDPGLAGDNEQF
13,-,TRBV2,TRBJ1-4,ASSIRTSTNEKLF
13,-,TRBV6-1,TRBJ2-4,ASSELRTGANIQY
14,-,TRBV6-1,TRBJ2-3,ASSEGRLAGKDTQY
11,-,TRBV15,TRBJ2-5,ATSPGTEETQY
13,-,TRBV5-1,TRBJ2-2,ASSLLAGVAGELF
11,-,TRBV28,TRBJ1-2,ASRETVYYGYT
11,-,TRBV5-1,TRBJ1-4,ASRGGENEKLF
12,once,TRBV4-1,TRBJ1-6,ASSHGQANSPLH
11,-,TRBV7-3,TRBJ2-2,ASSSSGTGELF
11,-,TRBV6-1,TRBJ2-5,ASRKDRAETQY
11,-,TRBV28,TRBJ2-3,ASSLTGADTQY
12,-,TRBV15,TRBJ2-7,ATSSSSGSYEQY
13,-,TRBV6-6,TRBJ2-3,ASRDSGDSTDTQY
11,-,TRBV5-1,TRBJ1-1,ASSPRGWTEAF
12,-,TRBV28,TRBJ2-7,ASSSGQGPDEQY
11,-,TRBV7-3,TRBJ1-1,ASSITGLTEAF